This passage covers 9 T cell receptor beta chains from one sample sequenced in a study of CD8 T cells in ankylosing spondylitis. One entry per CDR3 protein, called by TCRdb with MiXCR from the 5' RACE reads. Among approximately 140,000 distinct CDR3 sequences listed, 6.5% to 8.5% were seen once. Input material: synovial fluid, either unsorted or a sorted T cell fraction (not recorded which). These receptors all come from a male donor with ankylosing spondylitis.

CDR3 loop: CSANFGGASSGANVLTF. Written as DNA, the CDR3 is TGCAGTGCTAATTTTGGGGGCGCGAGCTCTGGGGCCAACGTCCTGACTTTC. This chain uses TRBV20-1 with TRBJ2-6; D may be TRBD1 (6 bases). V was pared by 4 bases and J by 0 bases, with 16 bases between. The V gene's germline CDR1 is DFQATT and CDR2 SNEGSKA (reference sequence). The CDR3 consists of 17 residues.

This clonotype showed up just a few times. This chain links TRBV9 with TRBJ2-5, with D possibly being TRBD1 (7 bases). The CDR3 covers 15 residues. Trimming left V 0 bases short and J 5 bases short, with 14 bases between. Germline values: CDR1 SGDLS, CDR2 YYNGEE. In DNA, the CDR3 is TGTGCCAGCAGCGTAGAACAGGGGAGGTACGAGACCCAGTACTTC. Amino acids: CASSVEQGRYETQYF.

This clonotype appeared a few times. The V gene is TRBV7-2, the J gene TRBJ1-2; TRBD1 aligns across 7 bases. This CDR3 contains 16 residues. V dropped 5 bases and J dropped 7; count of bases not matched to a gene: 16. The germline CDR1 and CDR2 sequences are SGHTA and FQGNSA. This CDR3 is CASSPQTGFQVGGYTF. The CDR3 DNA follows: TGTGCCAGCAGCCCCCAGACAGGGTTCCAGGTTGGTGGCTACACCTTC. The whole variable domain, filled in from reference TRBV7-2 and TRBJ1-2, reads GAGVSQSPSNKVTEKGKDVELRCDPISGHTALYWYRQSLGQGLEFLIYFQGNSAPDKSGLPSDRFSAERTGGSVSTLTIQRTQQEDSAVYLCASSPQTGFQVGGYTFGSGTRLTVV.

The V call is TRBV27, the J call TRBJ1-6, with TRBD1 as a possible D gene (6 bases). The CDR3 is 16 amino acids. V was cut by 6 bases and J by 2 bases, with 14 bases left in between. Germline assignment: CDR1 MNHEY and CDR2 SMNVEV (reference sequence). CDR3 in DNA: TGTGCCAGCAGGATACAGGGTCTCACCTATAATTCACCCCTCCACTTT. Translation gives CASRIQGLTYNSPLHF.

V gene TRBV27 combines with J gene TRBJ2-1; D is unresolved. The V end lost 7 bases, the J end lost 5 bases, and 18 bases lay between the germline ends. The CDR3 has 15 amino acids. The germline V gene encodes CDR1 MNHEY and CDR2 SMNVEV (reference sequence). CDR3 bases: TGTGCCAGCACCCGTCTGGTGGATAGTAACAATGAGCAGTTCTTC. It is translated as CASTRLVDSNNEQFF.

This clonotype has a count of ten or more. V usage is TRBV2 and J usage is TRBJ2-7; D gene ambiguous. Trimming pared 7 bases from V and 1 base from J, leaving 11 bases between. CDR3 length: 13 amino acids. Germline V CDR1 and CDR2: SNHLY, FYNNEI. The CDR3 is CASTFTVSYEQYF. CDR3 bases: TGTGCCAGCACCTTTACGGTGTCCTACGAGCAGTACTTC.

J is TRBJ2-5 and V is TRBV20-1; D assignment may be TRBD1 or TRBD2 (5 bases each). V lost 0 bases and J lost 1, with 15 bases in between. Germline V gene sequence: CDR1 DFQATT, CDR2 SNEGSKA (reference sequence). The CDR3 contains 16 residues. The CDR3 sequence is CSARDWGGPIQETQYF. The CDR3 DNA sequence: TGCAGTGCTAGAGATTGGGGCGGGCCTATCCAAGAGACCCAGTACTTC.

The table lists this clonotype with many counts. The chain couples TRBV11-2 to TRBJ1-1; D gene unclear. Trimming left V 0 bases short and J 3 bases short, with 5 bases between. Per the germline V gene, CDR1 is SGHAT and CDR2 is FQNNGV. This CDR3 region has 13 residues. The CDR3 coding sequence is TGTGCCAGCAGCTTAGAAGTCCACACTGAAGCTTTCTTT. It yields the protein CASSLEVHTEAFF.

This clonotype was detected many times. V usage is TRBV7-2 and J usage is TRBJ1-1; D is unclear. Trimming removed 5 bases at V and 8 bases at J, with 18 bases between. The germline gives CDR1 SGHTA, CDR2 FQGNSA. The CDR3 is 14 residues long. The CDR3 DNA reads TGTGCCAGCAGCCAAGACTATAAACGGGCCGAAGCTTTCTTT. This sequence encodes CASSQDYKRAEAFF. The full variable domain, rest sourced from reference TRBV7-2 and TRBJ1-1, is GAGVSQSPSNKVTEKGKDVELRCDPISGHTALYWYRQSLGQGLEFLIYFQGNSAPDKSGLPSDRFSAERTGGSVSTLTIQRTQQEDSAVYLCASSQDYKRAEAFFGQGTRLTVV.